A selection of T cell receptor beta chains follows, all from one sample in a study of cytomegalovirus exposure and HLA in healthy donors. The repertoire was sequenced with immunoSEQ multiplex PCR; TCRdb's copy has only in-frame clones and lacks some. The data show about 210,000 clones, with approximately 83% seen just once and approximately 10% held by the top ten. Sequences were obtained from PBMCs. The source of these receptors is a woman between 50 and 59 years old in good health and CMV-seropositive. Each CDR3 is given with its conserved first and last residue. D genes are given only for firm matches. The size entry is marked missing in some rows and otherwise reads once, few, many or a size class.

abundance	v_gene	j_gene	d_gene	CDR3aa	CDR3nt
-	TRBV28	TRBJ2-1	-	CASSFRGLTGSEQFF	TGTGCCAGCAGTTTCCGGGGACTGACGGGCTCTGAGCAGTTCTTC
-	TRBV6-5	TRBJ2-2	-	CASSYTSLENTGELFF	TGTGCCAGCAGTTATACATCACTAGAGAACACCGGGGAGCTGTTTTTT
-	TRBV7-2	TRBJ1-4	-	CASSFSRSPANEKLFF	TGTGCCAGCAGCTTTTCTCGGTCGCCCGCTAATGAAAAACTGTTTTTT
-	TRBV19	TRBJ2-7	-	CASSTHRQVGYEQYF	TGTGCCAGTAGTACCCACCGACAGGTTGGATACGAGCAGTACTTC
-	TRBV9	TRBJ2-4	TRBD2	CASSEGAGAGGAKNIQYF	TGTGCCAGCAGCGAGGGGGCCGGAGCGGGGGGGGCGAAAAACATTCAGTACTTC
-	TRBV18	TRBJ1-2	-	CASSPAPTRGGGYTF	TGTGCCAGCTCACCAGCCCCCACTCGGGGAGGAGGCTACACCTTC
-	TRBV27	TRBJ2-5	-	CASRDVGGLETQYF	TGTGCCAGCAGAGACGTCGGGGGGCTGGAGACCCAGTACTTC
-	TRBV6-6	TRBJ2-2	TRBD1	CASSSGQGDTGELFF	TGTGCCAGCAGTTCGGGACAGGGCGACACCGGGGAGCTGTTTTTT
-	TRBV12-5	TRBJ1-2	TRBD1	CASGPDRLPNYGYTF	TGTGCTAGTGGTCCGGACAGGCTGCCGAACTATGGCTACACCTTC
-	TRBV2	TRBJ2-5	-	CASQGLSSLETQYF	TGTGCCAGCCAGGGGTTGTCTAGTCTCGAGACCCAGTACTTC
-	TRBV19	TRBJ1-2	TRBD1	CASSIERGLDYGYTF	TGTGCCAGTAGTATCGAAAGGGGGCTGGACTATGGCTACACCTTC
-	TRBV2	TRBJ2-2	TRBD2	CAGGSGGTAGELFF	TGTGCCGGGGGGAGCGGGGGGACGGCCGGGGAGCTGTTTTTT
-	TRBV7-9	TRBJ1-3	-	CASSSDGNSGNTIYF	TGTGCCAGCAGCTCGGACGGGAACTCTGGAAACACCATATATTTT
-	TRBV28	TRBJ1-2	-	CATAGFYGYTF	TGTGCCACCGCAGGCTTTTATGGCTACACCTTC
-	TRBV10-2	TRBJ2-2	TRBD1	CASSGQGADTGELFF	TGCGCCAGCAGCGGACAGGGGGCCGACACCGGGGAGCTGTTTTTT
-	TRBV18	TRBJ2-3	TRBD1	CASSPRQGSSTDTQYF	TGTGCCAGCTCACCAAGACAGGGCTCAAGCACAGATACGCAGTATTTT
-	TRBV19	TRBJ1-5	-	CASSIDPEYSYSNQPQHF	TGTGCCAGTAGTATAGATCCCGAGTACAGTTATAGCAATCAGCCCCAGCATTTT
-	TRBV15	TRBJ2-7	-	CATSRETADYEQYF	TGTGCCACCAGCCGCGAGACAGCCGACTACGAGCAGTACTTC
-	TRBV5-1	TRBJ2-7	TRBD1	CASSSVGDRSYEQYF	TGCGCCAGCAGCTCAGTAGGGGACAGATCCTACGAGCAGTACTTC
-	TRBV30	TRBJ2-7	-	CAWRVKGGVGASYEQYF	TGTGCCTGGAGGGTCAAGGGTGGTGTTGGGGCGTCCTACGAGCAGTACTTC
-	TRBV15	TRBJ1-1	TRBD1	CATSEKGQGTEAFF	TGTGCCACCAGCGAAAAGGGACAGGGCACTGAAGCTTTCTTT
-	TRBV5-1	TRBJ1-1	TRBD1	CASSFGTGNTEAFF	TGCGCCAGCAGCTTCGGGACAGGGAACACTGAAGCTTTCTTT
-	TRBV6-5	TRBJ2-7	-	CASDRSSRNEQYF	TGTGCCAGCGACCGTAGCTCTAGAAACGAGCAGTACTTC
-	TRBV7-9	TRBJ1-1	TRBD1	CASSRQGSTEAFF	TGTGCCAGCAGCCGACAGGGTAGCACTGAAGCTTTCTTT
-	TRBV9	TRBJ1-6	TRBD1	CASSVGLDRVSPLHF	TGTGCCAGCAGCGTAGGTCTAGACAGGGTCTCACCCCTCCACTTT
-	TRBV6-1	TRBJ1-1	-	CASSERTLNTEAFF	TGTGCCAGCAGTGAGCGGACTTTGAACACTGAAGCTTTCTTT
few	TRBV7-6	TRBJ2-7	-	CASSLGGLGAYEQYF	TGTGCCAGCAGCTTAGGGGGATTAGGGGCCTACGAGCAGTACTTC
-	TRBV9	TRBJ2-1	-	CASRNGQFGNNEQFF	TGTGCCAGCAGGAATGGGCAGTTCGGGAACAATGAGCAGTTCTTC
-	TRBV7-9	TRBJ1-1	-	CASSSQGSFTEAFF	TGTGCCAGCAGCTCCCAGGGGTCGTTCACTGAAGCTTTCTTT
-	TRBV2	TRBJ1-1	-	CASSEGATEAFF	TGTGCCAGCAGTGAAGGGGCCACTGAAGCTTTCTTT
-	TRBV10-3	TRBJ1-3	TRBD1	CAIAQGFDPGNTIYF	TGTGCCATCGCACAGGGGTTCGACCCTGGAAACACCATATATTTT
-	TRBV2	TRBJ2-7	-	CASSDRRVNEQYF	TGTGCCAGCAGTGATCGCAGGGTTAACGAGCAGTACTTC
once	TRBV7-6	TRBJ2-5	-	CASGLELQQETQYF	TGTGCCAGCGGCTTAGAACTGCAACAAGAGACCCAGTACTTC
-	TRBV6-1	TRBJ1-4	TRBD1	CASGSYRGSNEKLFF	TGTGCCAGCGGCAGCTACAGGGGGAGTAATGAAAAACTGTTTTTT
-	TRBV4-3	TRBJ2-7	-	CASSQDSTVGEQYF	TGCGCCAGCAGCCAAGATTCGACAGTTGGCGAGCAGTACTTC
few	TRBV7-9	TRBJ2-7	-	CASSFGPTEYF	TGTGCCAGCAGCTTTGGGCCCACTGAGTACTTC
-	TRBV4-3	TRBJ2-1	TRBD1	CASSQSGTGGYNEQFF	TGCGCCAGCAGCCAATCCGGGACAGGGGGTTACAATGAGCAGTTCTTC
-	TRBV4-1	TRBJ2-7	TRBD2	CASSQGTSGGETYEQYF	TGCGCCAGCAGCCAGGGGACTAGCGGGGGGGAAACCTACGAGCAGTACTTC
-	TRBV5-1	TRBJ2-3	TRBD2	CASSLIAGGTTDTQYF	TGCGCCAGCAGCTTGATTGCCGGGGGGACCACAGATACGCAGTATTTT
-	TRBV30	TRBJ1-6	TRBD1	CAWSDQGTGGSPLHF	TGTGCCTGGAGCGACCAAGGGACAGGGGGTTCACCCCTCCACTTT
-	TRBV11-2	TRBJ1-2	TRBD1	CASSLGQGYGYTF	TGTGCCAGCAGCTTAGGACAGGGCTATGGCTACACCTTC
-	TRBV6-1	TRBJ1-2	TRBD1	CASRPTGNGYTF	TGTGCCAGCAGGCCGACAGGGAATGGCTACACCTTC
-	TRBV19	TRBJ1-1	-	CASSVDSSTRMNTEAFF	TGTGCCAGTAGTGTAGACAGTTCAACCCGTATGAACACTGAAGCTTTCTTT
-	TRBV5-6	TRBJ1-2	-	CASSSARTGRFPGYTF	TGTGCCAGCAGCTCTGCCCGGACTGGGCGTTTTCCTGGCTACACCTTC